This record concerns one T cell receptor beta chain sequence. What it binds is unknown. This specimen belongs to a study of T cell responses to AZD1222 COVID-19 vaccine. Findings and caveats of the study: Nearly half of spike-specific TCRs reportedly go after variant regions that carry no mutations. Sampled repertoires all dated from after the peak T cell response. Most donors were white British and more were female, and clonal diversity was possibly underestimated.

Second-dose groups at about 4 or about 12 weeks were pooled. This CDR3 contains 15 residues. The V gene end was trimmed by 5 bases and the J gene end by 7 bases; junction bases not matched to a gene: 10. Germline CDR1 is SGHAT and CDR2 is FQNNGV. Measured with immunoSEQ multiplex PCR; TCRdb has only the in-frame clones, and not every one. Counted here are some 150,000 clones, approximately 90% occurring once; the ten biggest clones make up roughly 1.6%. The specimen was peripheral blood, collected 28 days after the second AZD1222 dose. This chain links TRBV11-2 with TRBJ1-4, with 7 nucleotides matching TRBD1. This clonotype originated in an adult who received the AZD1222 COVID-19 vaccine. The CDR3 reads CASSQTYRGGEKLFF. The DNA of the CDR3 is TGTGCCAGCAGCCAAACTTACAGGGGAGGTGAAAAACTGTTTTTT.